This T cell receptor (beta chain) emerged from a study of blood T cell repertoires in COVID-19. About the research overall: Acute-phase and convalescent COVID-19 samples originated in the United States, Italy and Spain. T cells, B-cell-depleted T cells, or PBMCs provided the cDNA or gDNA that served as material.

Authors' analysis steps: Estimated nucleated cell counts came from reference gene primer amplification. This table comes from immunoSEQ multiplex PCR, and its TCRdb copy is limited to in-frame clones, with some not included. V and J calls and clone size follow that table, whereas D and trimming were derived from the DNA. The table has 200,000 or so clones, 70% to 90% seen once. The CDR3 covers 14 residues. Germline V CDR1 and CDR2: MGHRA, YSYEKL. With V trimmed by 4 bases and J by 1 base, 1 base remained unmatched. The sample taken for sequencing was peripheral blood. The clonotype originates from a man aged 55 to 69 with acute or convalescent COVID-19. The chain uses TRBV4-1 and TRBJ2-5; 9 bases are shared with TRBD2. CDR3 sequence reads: CASSPSGVQETQYF. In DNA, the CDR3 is TGCGCCAGCAGCCCTAGCGGGGTCCAAGAGACCCAGTACTTC.